The T cell receptor (beta chain) described here comes from a study of shared clonotypes between healthy human individuals. Broader study findings: An expected dependence of interdonor clonotype sharing on sequencing depth was noted.

Details on this clone: Its cognate antigen is unknown.

This CDR3 is built from 14 residues. The germline V gene has CDR1 SGHVS and CDR2 FNYEAQ. V was shortened by 1 base and J by 4 bases, with 10 bases between the two germline ends. Positively selected for CCR7, the CD45RO-negative cells used as naive CD8 cells excluded terminally differentiated effector memory CD45RA+ cells. Some clones are missing from TCRdb's copy, which holds only in-frame ones; the method was immunoSEQ multiplex PCR. The sample records roughly 570,000 clones, about 98% being singletons. This sequence joins TRBV7-6 and TRBJ2-5; D perhaps matches TRBD1 (5 bases). Input material: naive CD8+ T cells sorted from blood. The source of this sequence is a man under 40 in good health. The CDR3 nucleotides are TGTGCCAGCAGCTTAGGATATAGGGGAGAGACCCAGTACTTC. Translation gives CASSLGYRGETQYF.